The rows below give T cell receptor beta chains drawn from one sample of a study of T cells in Graves' hyperthyroidism and ophthalmopathy. TCRdb recomputed calls from the multiplex PCR reads with MiXCR, one row per CDR3 protein. The sample yields fewer than 750,000 distinct CDR3 sequences, approximately 44% seen once. Sample: peripheral blood or thyroid tissue (not recorded which). These receptors were collected from a woman aged 18-29 years with Graves' hyperthyroidism. CDR3s include the opening cysteine and the closing phenylalanine or tryptophan. D genes are given only for firm matches. Where a row states a size, it is once, few, many or the class of an expanded clone; other rows omit it.

D gene | clone size | J gene | V gene | CDR3 DNA | CDR3 protein
NA | many | TRBJ1-2 | TRBV4-1 | TGCGCCAGCAGCCAGCCGTTATCCTGGCGGTACTATGGCTACACCTTC | CASSQPLSWRYYGYTF
NA | NA | TRBJ1-1 | TRBV5-1 | TGCGCCAGCAGCCCAGGAAATCCGAACACTGAAGCTTTCTTT | CASSPGNPNTEAFF
NA | many | TRBJ1-1 | TRBV14 | TGTGCCAGCAGCCAATTATTGGGGGGCACTGAAGCTTTCTTT | CASSQLLGGTEAFF
TRBD2 | few | TRBJ2-2 | TRBV13 | TGTGCCAGCAGCAAGGGACTAGCGGCCCCGAGATCCGGGGAGCTGTTTTTT | CASSKGLAAPRSGELFF
TRBD2 | NA | TRBJ2-2 | TRBV7-3 | TGTGCCAGCAGCCCGACTAGCCACACCGGGGAGCTGTTTTTT | CASSPTSHTGELFF
NA | once | TRBJ2-7 | TRBV20-1 | TGCAGTGCCGTAGGGGGGGCGGGAGCCTACGAGCAGTACTTC | CSAVGGAGAYEQYF
NA | NA | TRBJ2-1 | TRBV2 | TGTGCCAGCAGTGATGGGCCCTACAATGAGCAGTTCTTC | CASSDGPYNEQFF
TRBD1 | NA | TRBJ2-3 | TRBV7-6 | TGTGCCAGCAGCTTGGGGACCGACAGGGGGGGGGATACGCAGTATTTT | CASSLGTDRGGDTQYF
TRBD1 | NA | TRBJ1-2 | TRBV5-4 | TGTGCCAGCAGCTGGCTTATGACAGGGGCTAGCCATGGCTACACCTTC | CASSWLMTGASHGYTF
NA | many | TRBJ1-3 | TRBV12-3/TRBV12-4 | TGTGCCAGCAGGTCTCAGGGCTCCTCTGGAAACACCATATATTTT | CASRSQGSSGNTIYF
NA | NA | TRBJ1-5 | TRBV2 | TGTGCCAGCAATGATTTGACTAGCGCCGGCAATGAGCATTTT | CASNDLTSAGNEHF
NA | NA | TRBJ1-1 | TRBV2 | TGTGCCAGCACCAAAGCGGGGGGGGGCACTGAAGCTTTCTTT | CASTKAGGGTEAFF
NA | many | TRBJ1-2 | TRBV29-1 | TGCAGCGGAAGAGACGGGAATGGCTACACCTTC | CSGRDGNGYTF
TRBD2 | NA | TRBJ2-6 | TRBV20-1 | TGCAGTGCTAGTGGACTAGCGGAGGGGGCCAACGTCCTGACTTTC | CSASGLAEGANVLTF
NA | many | TRBJ2-6 | TRBV20-1 | TGCAGTGCTAGAGATCCGGGGGCTTTGGCCAACGTCCTGACTTTC | CSARDPGALANVLTF
NA | NA | TRBJ2-7 | TRBV7-8 | TGTGCCAGCAGCGGCCTTCAAGGGGGAGGGACCTACGAGCAGTACTTC | CASSGLQGGGTYEQYF
TRBD1 | NA | TRBJ1-1 | TRBV7-8 | TGTGCCAGCAGCTCATGGGACAGGGTGAGCCCTGAAGCTTTCTTT | CASSSWDRVSPEAFF
NA | NA | TRBJ2-7 | TRBV7-2 | TGTGCCAGCAGCTTAACCCCCCGGGTTCGCTACGAGCAGTACTTC | CASSLTPRVRYEQYF
TRBD1 | many | TRBJ1-6 | TRBV7-2 | TGTGCCAGCAGCTTAGATCCCAGGGGGGATTCACCCCTCCACTTT | CASSLDPRGDSPLHF
NA | many | TRBJ2-7 | TRBV19 | TGTGCCAGTAGTATACAAGCGGTCTCCTACGAGCAGTACTTC | CASSIQAVSYEQYF
NA | many | TRBJ1-2 | TRBV12-3/TRBV12-4 | TGTGCCAGCAGTGGCCAGGGATATGGCTACACCTTC | CASSGQGYGYTF
NA | many | TRBJ1-4 | TRBV10-3 | TGTGCCATCCCGGGACCGGCGGCTAAACTGTTTTTT | CAIPGPAAKLFF
NA | many | TRBJ2-5 | TRBV24-1 | TGTGCCACCAGTGATTTCAACTTGAGACAGAGCCAACAAGAGACCCAGTACTTC | CATSDFNLRQSQQETQYF
NA | many | TRBJ1-3 | TRBV6-1 | TGTGCCAGCAGGATTGGAAACACCATATATTTT | CASRIGNTIYF
NA | NA | TRBJ1-5 | TRBV18 | TGTGCCAGCTCACCATTTGGGGCAGATTATAGCAATCAGCCCCAGCATTTT | CASSPFGADYSNQPQHF
NA | once | TRBJ2-7 | TRBV12-3/TRBV12-4 | TGTGCCAGCAGTCCGCACCAGAGCTCCTACGAGCAGTACTTC | CASSPHQSSYEQYF
NA | NA | TRBJ1-2 | TRBV29-1 | TGCAGCTTAGATCTGCCAGGGTGGGATGGCTACACCTTC | CSLDLPGWDGYTF
TRBD2 | once | TRBJ2-5 | TRBV9 | TGTGCCAGCAGCGTAGGGCGAGCGGGAACAGAGACCCAGTACTTC | CASSVGRAGTETQYF
TRBD1 | once | TRBJ1-5 | TRBV25-1 | TGTGCCAGCAGTGCTACTAAATTGGAGGACAGGTATCAGCCCCAGCATTTT | CASSATKLEDRYQPQHF
NA | many | TRBJ2-2 | TRBV19 | TGTGCCAGTAGTATACAGGGGCGGTGGGACACCGGGGAGCTGTTTTTT | CASSIQGRWDTGELFF
TRBD1 | many | TRBJ2-6 | TRBV19 | TGTGCCAGCAGACAGGGGGCTGGTGGGGCCAACGTCCTGACTTTC | CASRQGAGGANVLTF
NA | many | TRBJ1-2 | TRBV13 | TGTGCCAGCAGCTTATGGGCGGCCCAGACTAACTATGGCTACACCTTC | CASSLWAAQTNYGYTF
TRBD1 | many | TRBJ1-1 | TRBV25-1 | TGTGCCAGCAGTTCCATAGCCCCACAGGGGACTGGTGAAGCTTTCTTT | CASSSIAPQGTGEAFF
NA | many | TRBJ2-7 | TRBV9 | TGTGCCAGCAGCGGACGAGGAAGTGGTTACGAGCAGTACTTC | CASSGRGSGYEQYF
TRBD1 | few | TRBJ1-4 | TRBV7-9 | TGTGCCAGCAGCCAACCGGGACAGGGAGGTGAAAAACTGTTTTTT | CASSQPGQGGEKLFF
NA | NA | TRBJ2-2 | TRBV10-3 | NA | CAISESVGSCFF
TRBD1 | NA | TRBJ1-5 | TRBV19 | TGTGCCAGTAGTGTTTACAGGGGTGTGGGATATAGCAATCAGCCCCAGCATTTT | CASSVYRGVGYSNQPQHF
TRBD2 | many | TRBJ2-7 | TRBV4-1 | TGCGCCAGCAGCCAAGTTACTAGCGGACGGTACGAGCAGTACTTC | CASSQVTSGRYEQYF
TRBD1 | many | TRBJ1-1 | TRBV5-6 | TGTGCCAGCAGCTCCAGGGGGCCTGAAGCTTTCTTT | CASSSRGPEAFF
TRBD1 | NA | TRBJ2-5 | TRBV12-3/TRBV12-4 | TGTGCCAGCAACAAGGGACAGCTCAATCAGCCCCAGTACTTC | CASNKGQLNQPQYF
TRBD1 | NA | TRBJ1-2 | TRBV15 | TGTGCCGCCAGCAGCTACGACAGGGCGTATGGCTACACCTTC | CAASSYDRAYGYTF
NA | few | TRBJ1-2 | TRBV24-1 | TGTGCCACCAGTGATTTGGGGTCGCGGGGGCCGAGGGTGTTTTCTAACTATGGCTACACCTTC | CATSDLGSRGPRVFSNYGYTF
TRBD1 | NA | TRBJ1-1 | TRBV10-3 | TGTGCCATCAGCGACGGGACAGGTCGCAGGGGGGGGAACACTGAAGCTTTCTTT | CAISDGTGRRGGNTEAFF
TRBD1 | NA | TRBJ1-2 | TRBV29-1 | TGCAGCGTTGAAGATGGGACAGGGGGCTTGAGCTACACCTTC | CSVEDGTGGLSYTF
TRBD2 | NA | TRBJ2-7 | TRBV10-3 | TGTGCCATGAAGACTAGCGGGAGAAGGGAGCAGTACTTC | CAMKTSGRREQYF
TRBD2 | NA | TRBJ2-1 | TRBV25-1 | TGTGCCAGCAGTGCGACTAGCAGATACAATGAGCAGTTCTTC | CASSATSRYNEQFF